The clone carrying this TCR beta chain was recorded a few times. Its antigen is unidentified. The donor cohort consisted entirely of Caucasian adults residing in Nashville, Tennessee. Memory CD4+ cells were the fraction left after CD45RA+ naive selection. The sample is drawn from a study of shared clonotypes between healthy human individuals. General study points: An expected dependence of interdonor clonotype sharing on sequencing depth was noted.

Germline CDR1 SGDLS, CDR2 YYNGEE. V was pared by 7 bases and J by 3 bases, with 8 bases between. CDR3 length: 13 residues. Generated by immunoSEQ multiplex PCR, the TCRdb table keeps only in-frame clones and is missing some. The sample lists around 350,000 clones, over 70% occurring once. The chain uses TRBV9 and TRBJ2-6; D unresolved. This TCR was sampled from a man under 40 in good health. Sequencing input: memory CD4+ T cells sorted from blood. Subset denoted: CD45RA-negative fraction. The DNA for the CDR3 is TGTGCCAGCTCTCTGGTTGGGGCCAACGTCCTGACTTTC. Its translation is CASSLVGANVLTF.